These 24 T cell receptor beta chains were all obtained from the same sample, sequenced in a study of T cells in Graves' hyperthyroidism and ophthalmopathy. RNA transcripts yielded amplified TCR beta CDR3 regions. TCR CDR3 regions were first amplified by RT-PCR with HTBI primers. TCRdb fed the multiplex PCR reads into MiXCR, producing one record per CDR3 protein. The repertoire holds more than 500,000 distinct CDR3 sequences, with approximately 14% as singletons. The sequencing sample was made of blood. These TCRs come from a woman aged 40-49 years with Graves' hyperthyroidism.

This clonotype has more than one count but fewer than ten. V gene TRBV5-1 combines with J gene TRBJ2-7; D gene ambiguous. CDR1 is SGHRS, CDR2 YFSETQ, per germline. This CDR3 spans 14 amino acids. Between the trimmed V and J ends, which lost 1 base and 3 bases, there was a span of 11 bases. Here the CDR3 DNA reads TGCGCCAGCAGCTTGTTTGACGCTGGCTACGAGCAGTACTTC. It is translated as CASSLFDAGYEQYF.

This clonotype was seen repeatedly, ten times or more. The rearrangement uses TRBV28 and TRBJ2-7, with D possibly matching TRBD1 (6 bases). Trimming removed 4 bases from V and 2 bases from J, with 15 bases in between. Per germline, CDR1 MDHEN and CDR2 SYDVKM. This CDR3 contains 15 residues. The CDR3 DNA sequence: TGTGCCAGCAGTTCCTATCAGGGGAAACCCTACGAGCAGTACTTC. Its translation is CASSSYQGKPYEQYF.

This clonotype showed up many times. This chain's CDR3 is CAWSGGTGLTREQFF. CDR3 sequence (DNA): TGTGCCTGGAGTGGGGGGACAGGCCTTACGAGGGAGCAGTTCTTC. This chain links TRBV30 with TRBJ2-1, with 8 bases lining up with TRBD1. Looked up from germline, CDR1 is GTSNPN and CDR2 is SVGIG (reference sequence). With 1 base clipped from V and 10 bases from J, the junction kept 12 bases outside the gene matches. The CDR3 sequence is 15 residues long.

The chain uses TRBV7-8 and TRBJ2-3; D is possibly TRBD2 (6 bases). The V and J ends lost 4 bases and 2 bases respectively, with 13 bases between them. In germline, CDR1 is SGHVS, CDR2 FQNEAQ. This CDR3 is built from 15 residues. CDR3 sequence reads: CASSYPAGPTDTQYF. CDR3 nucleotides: TGTGCCAGCAGCTATCCAGCGGGTCCCACAGATACGCAGTATTTT.

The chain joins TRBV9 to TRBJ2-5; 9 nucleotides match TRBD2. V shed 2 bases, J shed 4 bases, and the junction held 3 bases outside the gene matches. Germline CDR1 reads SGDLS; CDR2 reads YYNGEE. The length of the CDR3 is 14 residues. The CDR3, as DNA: TGTGCCAGCAGCGTTTTAGCGGGAGTAGAGACCCAGTACTTC. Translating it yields CASSVLAGVETQYF. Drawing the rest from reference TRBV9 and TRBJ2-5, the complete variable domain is DSGVTQTPKHLITATGQRVTLRCSPRSGDLSVYWYQQSLDQGLQFLIQYYNGEERAKGNILERFSAQQFPDLHSELNLSSLELGDSALYFCASSVLAGVETQYFGPGTRLLVL.

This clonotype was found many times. The CDR3 protein is CASSVSRLAKNIQYF. CDR3 coding DNA: TGTGCCAGCAGCGTCAGCAGGCTAGCCAAAAACATTCAGTACTTC. The chain is built from TRBV11-2 and TRBJ2-4; D call uncertain. The V and J ends lost 5 bases and 0 bases respectively, with 11 bases between them. CDR3 length: 15 residues. Germline CDR1 reads SGHAT; CDR2 reads FQNNGV.

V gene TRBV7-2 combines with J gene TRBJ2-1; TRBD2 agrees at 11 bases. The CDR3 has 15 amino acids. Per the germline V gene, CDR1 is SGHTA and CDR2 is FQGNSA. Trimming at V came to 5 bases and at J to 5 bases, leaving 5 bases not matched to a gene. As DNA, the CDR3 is TGTGCCAGCAGCGGTATACTAGCGGGAGACAATGAGCAGTTCTTC. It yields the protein CASSGILAGDNEQFF.

In nucleotides, the CDR3 is TGTGCCAGCAGCTTAGACGGGACTAGCGATCTTGGGGAGCTGTTTTTT. This encodes CASSLDGTSDLGELFF. The chain employs TRBV11-2 and TRBJ2-2; 10 nucleotides match TRBD2. This CDR3 has 16 amino acids. Germline values: CDR1 SGHAT, CDR2 FQNNGV. The J segment lost 8 bases and the V segment lost 0 bases, leaving 6 bases of the junction unmatched.

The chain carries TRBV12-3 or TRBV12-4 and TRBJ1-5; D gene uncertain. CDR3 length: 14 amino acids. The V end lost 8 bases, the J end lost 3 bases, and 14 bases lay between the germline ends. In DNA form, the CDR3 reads TGTGCCAGCTGTCCGGGAGAATACAATCAGCCCCAGCATTTT. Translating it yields CASCPGEYNQPQHF.

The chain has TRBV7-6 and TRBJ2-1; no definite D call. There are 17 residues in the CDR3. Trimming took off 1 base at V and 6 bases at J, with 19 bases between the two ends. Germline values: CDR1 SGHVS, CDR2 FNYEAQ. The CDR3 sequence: CASSLDSLGPEGNEQFF. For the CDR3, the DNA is TGTGCCAGCAGCTTAGATTCTTTGGGCCCCGAAGGCAATGAGCAGTTCTTC. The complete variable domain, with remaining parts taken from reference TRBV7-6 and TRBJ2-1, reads GAGVSQSPRYKVTKRGQDVALRCDPISGHVSLYWYRQALGQGPEFLTYFNYEAQQDKSGLPNDRFSAERPEGSISTLTIQRTEQRDSAMYRCASSLDSLGPEGNEQFFGPGTRLTVL.

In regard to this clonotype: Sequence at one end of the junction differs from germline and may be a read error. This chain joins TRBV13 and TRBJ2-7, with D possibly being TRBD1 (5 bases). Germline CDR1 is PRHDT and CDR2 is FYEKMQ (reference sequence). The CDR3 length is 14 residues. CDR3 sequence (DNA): TGTGCCAGCAGCTTAGTAGGCAGGGCCTACGGGCAGTACTTC. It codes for CASSLVGRAYGQYF.

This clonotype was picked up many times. CDR3 sequence reads: CASSLGQLYEQYF. CDR3 nucleotides: TGCGCCAGCAGCTTGGGACAGCTTTACGAGCAGTACTTC. V usage is TRBV5-1 and J usage is TRBJ2-7; D perhaps matches TRBD1 (5 bases). The CDR3 sequence is 13 residues long. V was pared by 0 bases and J by 4 bases, with 8 bases between. Per germline, CDR1 SGHRS and CDR2 YFSETQ.

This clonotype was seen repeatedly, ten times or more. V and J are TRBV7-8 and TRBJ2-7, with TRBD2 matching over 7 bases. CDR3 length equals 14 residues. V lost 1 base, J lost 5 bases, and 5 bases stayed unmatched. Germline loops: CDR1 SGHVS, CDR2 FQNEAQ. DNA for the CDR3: TGTGCCAGCAGCTTAGTACGGGAGGTGGACGAGCAGTACTTC. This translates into CASSLVREVDEQYF.

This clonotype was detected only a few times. The CDR3 DNA sequence: TGTGCCAGTACCATCGACAGGAACACCGGGGAGCTGTTTTTT. It codes for CASTIDRNTGELFF. This sequence joins TRBV19 and TRBJ2-2; the D gene is possibly TRBD1 (5 bases). This CDR3 is built from 14 residues. The germline V and J ends were trimmed by 7 bases and 1 base, with 10 bases remaining between them. Germline values: CDR1 LNHDA, CDR2 SQIVND (reference sequence). Full variable domain (remainder filled in from reference TRBV19 and TRBJ2-2): DGGITQSPKYLFRKEGQNVTLSCEQNLNHDAMYWYRQDPGQGLRLIYYSQIVNDFQKGDIAEGYSVSREKKESFPLTVTSAQKNPTAFYLCASTIDRNTGELFFGEGSRLTVL.

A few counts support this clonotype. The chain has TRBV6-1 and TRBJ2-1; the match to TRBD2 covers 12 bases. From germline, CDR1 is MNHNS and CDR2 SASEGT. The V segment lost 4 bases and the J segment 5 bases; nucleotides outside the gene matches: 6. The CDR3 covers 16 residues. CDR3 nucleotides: TGTGCCAGCAGTGCCCTTACTAGCGGGGGGAACAATGAGCAGTTCTTC. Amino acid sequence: CASSALTSGGNNEQFF.

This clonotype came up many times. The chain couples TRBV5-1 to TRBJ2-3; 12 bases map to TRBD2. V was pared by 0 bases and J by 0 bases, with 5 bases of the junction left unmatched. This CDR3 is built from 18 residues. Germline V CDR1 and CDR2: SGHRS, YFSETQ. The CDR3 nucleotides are TGCGCCAGCAGCTTGGTAGGACTAGCGGGAACAAGCACAGATACGCAGTATTTT. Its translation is CASSLVGLAGTSTDTQYF. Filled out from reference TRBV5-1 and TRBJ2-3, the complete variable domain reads KAGVTQTPRYLIKTRGQQVTLSCSPISGHRSVSWYQQTPGQGLQFLFEYFSETQRNKGNFPGRFSGRQFSNSRSEMNVSTLELGDSALYLCASSLVGLAGTSTDTQYFGPGTRLTVL.

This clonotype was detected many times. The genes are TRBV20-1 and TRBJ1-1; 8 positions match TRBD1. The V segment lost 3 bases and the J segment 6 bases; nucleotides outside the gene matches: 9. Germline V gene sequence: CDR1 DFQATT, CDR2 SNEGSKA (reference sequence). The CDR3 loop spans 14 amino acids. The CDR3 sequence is CSASWGQAFSEAFF. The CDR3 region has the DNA TGCAGTGCTAGCTGGGGACAGGCTTTTTCTGAAGCTTTCTTT.

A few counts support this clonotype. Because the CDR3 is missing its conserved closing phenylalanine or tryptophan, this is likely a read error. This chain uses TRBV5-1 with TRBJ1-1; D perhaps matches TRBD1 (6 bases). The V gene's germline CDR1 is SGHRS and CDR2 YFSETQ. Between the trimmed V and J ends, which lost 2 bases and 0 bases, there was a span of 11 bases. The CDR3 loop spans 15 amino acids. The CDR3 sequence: CASSFIGGVNTEAFS. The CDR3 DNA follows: TGCGCCAGCAGCTTTATCGGGGGCGTGAACACTGAAGCTTTCTCT.

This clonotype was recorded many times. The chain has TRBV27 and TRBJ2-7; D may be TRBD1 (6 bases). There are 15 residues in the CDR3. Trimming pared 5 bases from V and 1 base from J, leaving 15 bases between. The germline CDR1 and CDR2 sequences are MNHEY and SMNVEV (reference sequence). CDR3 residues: CASSTSGTQSYEQYF. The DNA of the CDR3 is TGTGCCAGCAGTACCTCCGGGACACAATCCTACGAGCAGTACTTC.

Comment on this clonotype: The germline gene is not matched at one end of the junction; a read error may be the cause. The CDR3 bases are TGTGCCAGCAGCTTACGCCCAGGGTTGAGCACAGATATGCAGTATTTT. It specifies CASSLRPGLSTDMQYF. The rearrangement links TRBV7-2 to TRBJ2-3; TRBD1 is a possible D gene (5 bases). This CDR3 has 16 residues. From germline, CDR1 is SGHTA and CDR2 FQGNSA.

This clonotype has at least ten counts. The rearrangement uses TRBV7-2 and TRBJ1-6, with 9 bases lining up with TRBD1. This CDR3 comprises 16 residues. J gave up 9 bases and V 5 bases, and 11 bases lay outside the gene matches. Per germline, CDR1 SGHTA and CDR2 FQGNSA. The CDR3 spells CASSPQDRGIFSPLHF. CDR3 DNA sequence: TGTGCCAGCAGCCCCCAGGACAGGGGAATCTTTTCACCCCTCCACTTT. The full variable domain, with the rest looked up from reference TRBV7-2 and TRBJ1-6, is GAGVSQSPSNKVTEKGKDVELRCDPISGHTALYWYRQSLGQGLEFLIYFQGNSAPDKSGLPSDRFSAERTGGSVSTLTIQRTQQEDSAVYLCASSPQDRGIFSPLHFGNGTRLTVT.

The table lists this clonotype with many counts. DNA for the CDR3: TGTGCCAGCTCACCGGGACAGGGGAAAAACATTCAGTACTTC. Its protein product is CASSPGQGKNIQYF. The genes are TRBV18 and TRBJ2-4; 10 bases are a match to TRBD1. Germline V gives CDR1 KGHSH, CDR2 LQKENI. This CDR3 spans 14 amino acids. Losses at the gene ends were 3 bases for V and 4 bases for J; bases not matched to a gene: 0.

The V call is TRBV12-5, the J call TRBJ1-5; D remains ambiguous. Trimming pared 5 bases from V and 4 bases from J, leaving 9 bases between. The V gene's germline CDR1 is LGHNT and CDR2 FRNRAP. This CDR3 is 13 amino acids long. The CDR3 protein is CASGPTSNQPQHF. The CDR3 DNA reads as TGTGCTAGTGGTCCCACTTCTAATCAGCCCCAGCATTTT.

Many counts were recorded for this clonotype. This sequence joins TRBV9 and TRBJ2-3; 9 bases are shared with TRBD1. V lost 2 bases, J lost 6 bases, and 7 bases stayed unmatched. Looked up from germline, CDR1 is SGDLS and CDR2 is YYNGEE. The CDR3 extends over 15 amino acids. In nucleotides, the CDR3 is TGTGCCAGCAGCGTGAGGACAGGGGCGGATGATACGCAGTATTTT. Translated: CASSVRTGADDTQYF.